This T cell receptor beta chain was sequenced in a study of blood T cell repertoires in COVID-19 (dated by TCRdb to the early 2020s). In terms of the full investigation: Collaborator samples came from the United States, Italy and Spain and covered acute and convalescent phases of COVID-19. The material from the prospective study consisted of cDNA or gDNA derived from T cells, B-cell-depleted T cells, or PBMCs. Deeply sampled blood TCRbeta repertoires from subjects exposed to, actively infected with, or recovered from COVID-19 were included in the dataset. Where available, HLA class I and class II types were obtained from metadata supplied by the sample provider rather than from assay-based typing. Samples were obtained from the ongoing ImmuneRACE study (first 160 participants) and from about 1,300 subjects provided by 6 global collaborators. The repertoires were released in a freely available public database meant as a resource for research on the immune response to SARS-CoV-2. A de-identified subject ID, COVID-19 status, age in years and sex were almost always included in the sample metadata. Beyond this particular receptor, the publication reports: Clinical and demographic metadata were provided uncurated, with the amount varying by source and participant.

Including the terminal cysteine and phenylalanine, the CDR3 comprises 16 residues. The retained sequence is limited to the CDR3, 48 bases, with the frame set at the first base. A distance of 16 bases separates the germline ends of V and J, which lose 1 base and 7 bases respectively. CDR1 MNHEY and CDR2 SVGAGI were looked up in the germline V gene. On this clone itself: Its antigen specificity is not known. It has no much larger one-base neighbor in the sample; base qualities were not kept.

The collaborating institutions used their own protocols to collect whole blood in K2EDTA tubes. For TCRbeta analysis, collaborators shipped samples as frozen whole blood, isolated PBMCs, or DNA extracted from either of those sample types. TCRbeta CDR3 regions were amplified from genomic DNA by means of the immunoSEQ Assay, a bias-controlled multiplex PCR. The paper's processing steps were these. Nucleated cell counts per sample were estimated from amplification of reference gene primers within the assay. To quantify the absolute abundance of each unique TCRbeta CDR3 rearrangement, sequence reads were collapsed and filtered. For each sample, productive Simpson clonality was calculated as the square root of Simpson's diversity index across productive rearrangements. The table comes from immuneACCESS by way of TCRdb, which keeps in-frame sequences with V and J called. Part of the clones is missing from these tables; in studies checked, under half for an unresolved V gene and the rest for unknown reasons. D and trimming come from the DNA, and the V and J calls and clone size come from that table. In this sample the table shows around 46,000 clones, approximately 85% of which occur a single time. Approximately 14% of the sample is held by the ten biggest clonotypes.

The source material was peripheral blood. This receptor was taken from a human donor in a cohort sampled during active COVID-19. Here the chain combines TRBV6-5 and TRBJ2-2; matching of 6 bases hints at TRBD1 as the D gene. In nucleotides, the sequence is TGTGCCAGCAGTTACTTAAGGGTGGGGGCGATCGGGGAGCTGTTTTTT. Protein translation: CASSYLRVGAIGELFF.